Sequencing of this T cell receptor beta chain was carried out in a study of blood T cells in healthy people across ages. Broader study findings: Estimated diversity that came from one million T cells was considered an underestimate.

Per germline, CDR1 MNHEY and CDR2 SMNVEV (reference sequence). CDR3 size: 16 residues. Combining a sample-barcoded 5' primer with a J-beta primer mix, a second PCR ran for 7 to 11 cycles. TCRdb reanalysed the 5' RACE reads using MiXCR and keeps one entry per CDR3 protein. This sample has around 790,000 distinct CDR3 sequences, with roughly 44% found just once. In regard to this clonotype: What it binds is unknown. An end of the junction does not agree with germline; a read error may underlie this.

The sequenced sample was blood. The clonotype originates from a man in his sixties in good health. The V call is TRBV27, the J call TRBJ2-3; maybe TRBD2 (5 bases). The CDR3, as DNA: TGTGCCAGCGGCCTCCACGGCGTCTCTAGCACAGATGCGCAGTATTTT. Amino acid sequence: CASGLHGVSSTDAQYF.